These T cell receptor beta chains were read from a single sample in a study of T cell changes during pregnancy in multiple sclerosis. Using immunoSEQ multiplex PCR, the repertoire was profiled, and TCRdb retains in-frame clones only, with some absent. The sample contains tens of thousands of clones, over 90% of which appear only once. This material consisted of CD4+ T cells from peripheral blood mononuclear cells, taken in the third trimester of pregnancy. The source is a female donor with multiple sclerosis, enrolled in a pregnancy study. Both conserved end residues are part of each CDR3. The D gene is left open where the match is weak. Clone size is not always given. Where it is, it says once, few, many or a class for expanded clones.

clone_size j_call d_call v_call cdr3_aa cdr3_nt
NA TRBJ2-7 TRBD1 TRBV6-5 CASSSQGAGSYEQYF TGTGCCAGCAGTTCTCAGGGGGCAGGATCCTACGAGCAGTACTTC
NA TRBJ1-1 NA TRBV6-1 CASTHGGPNTEAFF TGTGCCAGCACCCATGGAGGGCCGAACACTGAAGCTTTCTTT
NA TRBJ2-7 NA TRBV7-8 CASSKLISYEQYF TGTGCCAGCAGCAAACTAATTTCCTACGAGCAGTACTTC
NA TRBJ2-3 NA TRBV9 CASRESGTDTQYF TGTGCCAGCAGAGAAAGCGGGACAGATACGCAGTATTTT
NA TRBJ1-5 TRBD1 TRBV6-1 CASSEKPGQGFMSNQPQHF TGTGCCAGCAGTGAAAAACCGGGACAGGGCTTTATGAGCAATCAGCCCCAGCATTTT
NA TRBJ2-1 NA TRBV29-1 CSVGALEQFF TGCAGCGTGGGGGCTCTGGAGCAGTTCTTC
few TRBJ1-2 NA TRBV2 CASSVVSYGYTF TGTGCCAGCAGTGTTGTCAGCTATGGCTACACCTTC
NA TRBJ1-2 NA TRBV6-1 CASKEPGSSYGYTF TGTGCCAGCAAGGAGCCAGGGTCTAGCTATGGCTACACCTTC
NA TRBJ2-1 TRBD2 TRBV11-2 CASGLAGGGYNEQFF TGTGCCAGCGGACTAGCGGGGGGGGGTTACAATGAGCAGTTCTTC
NA TRBJ1-2 NA TRBV6-1 CASRDSSYTF TGTGCCAGCAGGGACAGCAGCTACACCTTC
NA TRBJ1-3 NA TRBV5-1 CASSSGVSGNTIYF TGCGCCAGCAGCAGCGGAGTCTCTGGAAACACCATATATTTT
NA TRBJ1-5 NA TRBV30 CAWSTGLNQPQHF TGTGCCTGGAGTACGGGACTCAATCAGCCCCAGCATTTT
NA TRBJ2-5 TRBD1 TRBV10-3 CAISDLDRQGETQYF TGTGCCATCAGTGACTTGGATAGACAGGGGGAGACCCAGTACTTC
NA TRBJ1-5 TRBD1 TRBV15 CATSLGTALGPLPQHF TGTGCCACCAGCCTCGGGACAGCATTAGGGCCTCTGCCTCAGCATTTT
NA TRBJ2-6 TRBD1 TRBV7-8 CASSARTGGANVLTF TGTGCCAGCAGCGCTCGGACAGGTGGGGCCAACGTCCTGACTTTC
once TRBJ2-2 TRBD2 TRBV2 CASTTSGLTGELFF TGTGCCAGCACAACTAGCGGTCTCACCGGGGAGCTGTTTTTT
NA TRBJ1-1 TRBD1 TRBV6-6 CASTNTGQVLTEAFF TGTGCCAGCACCAATACGGGACAGGTTTTAACTGAAGCTTTCTTT
NA TRBJ2-3 NA TRBV30 CAWLQGLRTDTQYF TGTGCCTGGCTGCAGGGACTGCGTACAGATACGCAGTATTTT
NA TRBJ1-2 NA TRBV5-1 CASSLEDSNYGYTF TGCGCCAGCAGCTTGGAGGACAGTAACTATGGCTACACCTTC
NA TRBJ1-3 NA TRBV5-1 CASSLKSSGNTIYF TGCGCCAGCAGCCTCAAGAGCTCTGGAAACACCATATATTTT
NA TRBJ2-2 NA TRBV2 CASSRDRDGELFF TGTGCCAGCAGCAGAGACAGAGACGGGGAGCTGTTTTTT
NA TRBJ2-5 TRBD2 TRBV6-1 CASSALPWPSGPRRQETQYF TGTGCCAGCAGTGCTCTGCCTTGGCCTAGCGGGCCTAGGAGGCAAGAGACCCAGTACTTC
NA TRBJ2-5 TRBD2 TRBV7-3 CASSLGEGETQYF TGTGCCAGCAGCTTAGGGGAGGGGGAGACCCAGTACTTC
NA TRBJ2-5 NA TRBV15 CATSRPGQQETQYF TGTGCCACCAGCCGGCCGGGACAACAAGAGACCCAGTACTTC
NA TRBJ2-1 TRBD2 TRBV2 CATHLGLAGGSEQFF TGTGCCACCCACTTGGGACTAGCGGGGGGTAGTGAGCAGTTCTTC
NA TRBJ2-2 TRBD1 TRBV15 CATSTKQGADGELFF TGTGCCACCAGCACCAAACAGGGGGCCGACGGGGAGCTGTTTTTT
NA TRBJ2-7 NA TRBV11-1 CASSLLGAHTYEQYF TGTGCCAGCAGCTTATTGGGGGCGCACACCTACGAGCAGTACTTC
NA TRBJ2-5 NA TRBV2 CASRPGTYQETQYF TGTGCCAGCAGGCCTGGGACTTATCAAGAGACCCAGTACTTC
NA TRBJ2-2 TRBD1 TRBV15 CATSRPGQGTGELFF TGTGCCACCAGCAGGCCGGGACAGGGGACCGGGGAGCTGTTTTTT
NA TRBJ1-4 NA TRBV6-5 CASSYDSIGEKLFF TGTGCCAGCAGTTACGACTCAATCGGTGAAAAACTGTTTTTT
NA TRBJ1-2 TRBD1 TRBV6-8 CASSYPNQGGYGYTF TGTGCCAGCAGTTACCCTAATCAGGGGGGCTATGGCTACACCTTC
once TRBJ1-3 NA TRBV9 CASQGSGNTIYF TGTGCCAGCCAGGGCTCTGGAAACACCATATATTTT
few TRBJ1-6 NA TRBV6-1 CASNPTVINSPLHF TGTGCCAGCAACCCGACAGTAATCAATTCACCCCTCCACTTT
NA TRBJ1-2 TRBD1 TRBV4-1 CASSQPRQGANYGYTF TGCGCCAGCAGCCAACCTCGACAGGGAGCTAACTATGGCTACACCTTC
NA TRBJ2-3 NA TRBV7-8 CASSPYRDTQYF TGTGCCAGCAGCCCATATCGGGATACGCAGTATTTT
NA TRBJ1-6 NA TRBV5-1 CASSLRQESPLHF TGCGCCAGCAGCCTGCGACAGGAATCACCCCTCCACTTT
NA TRBJ1-4 NA TRBV2 CASRRKWLREEKLFF TGTGCCAGCCGCCGGAAGTGGCTTAGGGAGGAAAAACTGTTTTTT
NA TRBJ1-1 NA TRBV29-1 CSGQTANTEAFF TGCAGCGGCCAGACAGCGAACACTGAAGCTTTCTTT
NA TRBJ2-7 NA TRBV10-1 CLTLRGTDYEQYF TGCCTCACCCTTCGGGGGACCGATTACGAGCAGTACTTC
NA TRBJ1-2 NA TRBV5-1 CASSLVTGGLVRDGYTF TGCGCCAGCAGCTTGGTGACCGGGGGGCTAGTTCGGGATGGCTACACCTTC
NA TRBJ1-1 NA TRBV9 CASSGSYTEAFF TGTGCCAGCAGCGGAAGCTACACTGAAGCTTTCTTT
NA TRBJ2-1 NA TRBV27 CASSSNSYNEQFF TGTGCCAGCAGTTCCAACAGCTACAATGAGCAGTTCTTC
NA TRBJ2-1 NA TRBV5-4 CASSSRGEQFF TGTGCCAGCAGCTCGCGGGGTGAGCAGTTCTTC
NA TRBJ1-5 TRBD1 TRBV6-5 CASRETGATRSPQHF TGTGCCAGCAGGGAGACAGGGGCGACTAGATCGCCCCAGCATTTT
NA TRBJ1-1 NA TRBV12-5 CASGLQDNTEAFF TGTGCTAGTGGTCTACAGGATAACACTGAAGCTTTCTTT
NA TRBJ1-5 NA TRBV4-2 CASSQAYNQPQHF TGTGCCAGCAGCCAAGCTTACAATCAGCCCCAGCATTTT
NA TRBJ2-7 TRBD2 TRBV11-2 CASSLGPGLAGLRQYF TGTGCCAGCAGCTTAGGCCCGGGACTAGCGGGACTTAGACAGTACTTC
NA TRBJ1-5 NA TRBV19 CASSPDTNQPQHF TGTGCCAGTAGCCCGGACACCAATCAGCCCCAGCATTTT
NA TRBJ2-2 TRBD1 TRBV9 CASSATGRGQNTGELFF TGTGCCAGCAGCGCCACCGGAAGGGGGCAGAACACCGGGGAGCTGTTTTTT
NA TRBJ2-1 NA TRBV9 CASSVGMGSGNLEQFF TGTGCCAGCAGCGTAGGAATGGGGTCGGGGAATCTCGAGCAGTTCTTC
NA TRBJ2-3 TRBD2 TRBV11-2 CASSGIAGGRTDTQYF TGTGCCAGCAGCGGAATAGCGGGGGGGAGAACAGATACGCAGTATTTT
NA TRBJ2-7 NA TRBV6-6 CASSWTASSYEQYF TGTGCCAGCAGCTGGACAGCTAGCTCCTACGAGCAGTACTTC
NA TRBJ2-3 TRBD2 TRBV19 CASRVAGLTDTQYF TGTGCCAGTAGGGTAGCGGGACTGACAGATACGCAGTATTTT